A selection of T cell receptor beta chains follows, all from one sample in a study of OX40 agonist ivuxolimab in advanced cancers. Produced via immunoSEQ multiplex PCR; TCRdb's table is partial and in-frame only. The repertoire holds over 45,000 clones, with about 89% as singletons. The input for sequencing was CD4+ or CD8+ T cells sorted from blood, taken in a trial of the OX40 agonist ivuxolimab. The receptors were gathered from an adult with an advanced solid tumor such as melanoma, head and neck, liver or kidney cancer. CDR3s leave out the opening cysteine and the closing phenylalanine or tryptophan.

cdr3_length j_call v_call cdr3_aa
13 TRBJ2-7 TRBV5-1 ASSLQASRGYEQY
12 TRBJ2-5 TRBV19 ASSISVRTETQY
13 TRBJ2-3 TRBV7-9 ASSLQVGSTDTQY
11 TRBJ2-5 TRBV30 AWSGLAVETQY
10 TRBJ2-1 TRBV30 AWSLGLAEQF
13 TRBJ1-4 TRBV7-8 ASSPQGGNNEKLF
13 TRBJ1-2 TRBV30 AWSVPGQGAYGYT
12 TRBJ1-1 TRBV19 ASSIGGVVTEAF
12 TRBJ1-1 TRBV28 ASSPAGSKTEAF
12 TRBJ1-2 TRBV6-1 ASSERGQGYGYT